This T cell receptor beta chain was obtained from a study of cytomegalovirus exposure and HLA in healthy donors. The overall study: The study placed about four fifths of its roughly 410 genotyped donors in the Caucasian-associated ancestry cluster.

Study-level results: Sequence variants that were highly shared formed a cluster that was likely a sequencing artifact.

Regarding this clone: What it binds is not known.

Amplification used 60 Vbeta primers and 13 Jbeta primers. Repertoires were generated with immunoSEQ multiplex PCR, while TCRdb's copy carries only in-frame clones and drops some. The sample lists 100,000 or so clones, under 85% occurring once. Germline V lookup: CDR1 MNHEY, CDR2 SMNVEV (reference sequence). CDR3 length: 17 residues. V shed 0 bases, J shed 2 bases, and the junction held 7 bases outside the gene matches. The TCR comes from a man between 18 and 29 years old in good health and CMV-seronegative. The sequenced sample consisted of PBMCs. The chain has TRBV27 and TRBJ2-5, with 9 nucleotides matching TRBD1. The CDR3 loop reads CASSLSHRGLAQETQYF. The DNA of the CDR3 is TGTGCCAGCAGTTTATCCCACAGGGGGCTCGCGCAAGAGACCCAGTACTTC.